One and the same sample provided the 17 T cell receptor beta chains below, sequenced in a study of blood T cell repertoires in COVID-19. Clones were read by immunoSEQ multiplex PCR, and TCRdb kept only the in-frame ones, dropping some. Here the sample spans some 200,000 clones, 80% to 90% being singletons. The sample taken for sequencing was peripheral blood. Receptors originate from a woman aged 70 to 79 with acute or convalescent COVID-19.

The CDR3 coding sequence is TGTGCCAGCAGCGTAGACGGGACAGGAGCCTTTGACGAGCAGTACTTC. Protein product: CASSVDGTGAFDEQYF. V and J are TRBV9 and TRBJ2-7, with 8 bases that match TRBD1. From germline, CDR1 is SGDLS and CDR2 YYNGEE. The CDR3 is 16 amino acids. The junction had 10 bases not matched to a gene; V was cut back by 0 bases and J by 5 bases.

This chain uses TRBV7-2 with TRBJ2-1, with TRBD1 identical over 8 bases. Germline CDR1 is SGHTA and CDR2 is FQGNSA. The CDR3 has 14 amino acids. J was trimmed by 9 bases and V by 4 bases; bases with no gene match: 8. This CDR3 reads CASSSHRGVGEQFF. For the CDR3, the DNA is TGTGCCAGCAGCTCGCACAGGGGGGTCGGTGAGCAGTTCTTC.

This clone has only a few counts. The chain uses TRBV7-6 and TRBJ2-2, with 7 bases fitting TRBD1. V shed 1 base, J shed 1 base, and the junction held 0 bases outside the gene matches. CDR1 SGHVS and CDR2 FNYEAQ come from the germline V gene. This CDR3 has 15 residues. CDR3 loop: CASSLGTGNTGELFF. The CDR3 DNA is TGTGCCAGCAGCTTAGGGACAGGGAACACCGGGGAGCTGTTTTTT.

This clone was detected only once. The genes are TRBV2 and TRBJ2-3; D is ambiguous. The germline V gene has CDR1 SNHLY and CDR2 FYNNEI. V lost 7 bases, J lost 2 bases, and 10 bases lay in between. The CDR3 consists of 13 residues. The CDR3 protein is CASTTQVTDTQYF. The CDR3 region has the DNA TGTGCCAGCACGACTCAAGTCACAGATACGCAGTATTTT.

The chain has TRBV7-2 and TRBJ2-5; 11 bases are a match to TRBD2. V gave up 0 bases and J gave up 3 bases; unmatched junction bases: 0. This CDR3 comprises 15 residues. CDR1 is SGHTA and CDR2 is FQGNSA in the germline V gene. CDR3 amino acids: CASSLALAGEETQYF. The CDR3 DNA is TGTGCCAGCAGCTTAGCACTAGCGGGGGAAGAGACCCAGTACTTC.

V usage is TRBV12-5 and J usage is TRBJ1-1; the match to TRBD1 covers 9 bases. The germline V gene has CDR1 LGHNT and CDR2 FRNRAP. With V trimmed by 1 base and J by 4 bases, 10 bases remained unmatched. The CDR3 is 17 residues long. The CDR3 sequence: CASGLAGGQGLGTEAFF. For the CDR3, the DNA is TGTGCTAGTGGTTTGGCCGGGGGACAGGGTTTAGGCACTGAAGCTTTCTTT.

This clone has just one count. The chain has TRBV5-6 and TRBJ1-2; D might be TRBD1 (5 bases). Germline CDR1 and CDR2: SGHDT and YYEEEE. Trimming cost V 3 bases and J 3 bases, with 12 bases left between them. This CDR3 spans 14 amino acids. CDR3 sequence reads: CASSSPGGDYGYTF. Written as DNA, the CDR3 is TGTGCCAGCAGCTCCCCCGGGGGGGACTATGGCTACACCTTC. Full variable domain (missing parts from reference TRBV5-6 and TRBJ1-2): DAGVTQSPTHLIKTRGQQVTLRCSPKSGHDTVSWYQQALGQGPQFIFQYYEEEERQRGNFPDRFSGHQFPNYSSELNVNALLLGDSALYLCASSSPGGDYGYTFGSGTRLTVV.

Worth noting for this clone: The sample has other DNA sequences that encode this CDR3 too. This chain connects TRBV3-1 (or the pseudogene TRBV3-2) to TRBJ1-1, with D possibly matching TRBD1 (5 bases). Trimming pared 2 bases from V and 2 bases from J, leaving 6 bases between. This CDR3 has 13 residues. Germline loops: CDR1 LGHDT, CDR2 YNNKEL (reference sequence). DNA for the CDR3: TGTGCCAGCAGCCAACAGGGAAACACTGAAGCTTTCTTT. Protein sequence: CASSQQGNTEAFF.

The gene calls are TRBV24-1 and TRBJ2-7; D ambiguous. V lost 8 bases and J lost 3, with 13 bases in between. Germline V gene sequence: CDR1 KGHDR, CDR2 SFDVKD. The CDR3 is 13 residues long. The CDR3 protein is CATTAVGIYEQYF. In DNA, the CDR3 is TGTGCCACCACCGCGGTCGGTATCTACGAGCAGTACTTC.

The CDR3 sequence: CASSADARAGEAFF. DNA of the CDR3: TGTGCCAGCAGTGCTGACGCCCGGGCGGGTGAAGCTTTCTTT. The chain has TRBV6-4 and TRBJ1-1; no firm D call. V was shortened by 4 bases and J by 7 bases, with 16 bases between the two germline ends. Germline V gene lookup returns CDR1 MRHNA and CDR2 SNTAGT. The CDR3 is 14 amino acids.

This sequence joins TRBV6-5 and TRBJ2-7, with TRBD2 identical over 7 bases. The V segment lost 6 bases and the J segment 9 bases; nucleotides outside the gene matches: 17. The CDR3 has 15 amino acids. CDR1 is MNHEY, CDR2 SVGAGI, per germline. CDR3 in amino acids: CASRAQPGGRARQYF. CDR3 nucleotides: TGTGCCAGCAGGGCCCAACCTGGCGGGAGAGCTCGGCAGTACTTC.

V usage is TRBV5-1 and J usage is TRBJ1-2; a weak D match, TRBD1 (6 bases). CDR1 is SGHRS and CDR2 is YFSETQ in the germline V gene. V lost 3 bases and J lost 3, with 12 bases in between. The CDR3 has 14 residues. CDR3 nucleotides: TGCGCCAGCAGCTACATACAGGGAGACTATGGCTACACCTTC. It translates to CASSYIQGDYGYTF.

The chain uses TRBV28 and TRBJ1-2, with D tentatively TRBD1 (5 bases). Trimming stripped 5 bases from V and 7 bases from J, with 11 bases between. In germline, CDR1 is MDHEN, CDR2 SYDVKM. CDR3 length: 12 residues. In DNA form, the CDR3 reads TGTGCCAGCAGTCTGGGGGGAACTGGCTACACCTTC. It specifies CASSLGGTGYTF.

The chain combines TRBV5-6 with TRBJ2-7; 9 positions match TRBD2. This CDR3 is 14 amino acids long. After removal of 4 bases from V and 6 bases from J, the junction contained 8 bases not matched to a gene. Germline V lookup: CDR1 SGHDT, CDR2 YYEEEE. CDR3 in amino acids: CASSIAGVASEQYF. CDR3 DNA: TGTGCCAGCAGCATAGCGGGGGTCGCCAGCGAGCAGTACTTC.

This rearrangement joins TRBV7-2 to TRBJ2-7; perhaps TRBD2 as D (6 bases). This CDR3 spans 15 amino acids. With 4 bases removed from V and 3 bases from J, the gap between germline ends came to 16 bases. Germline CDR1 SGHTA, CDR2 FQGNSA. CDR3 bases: TGTGCCAGCAGCTCCGACTCGGGGAGGTTCTACGAGCAGTACTTC. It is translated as CASSSDSGRFYEQYF.

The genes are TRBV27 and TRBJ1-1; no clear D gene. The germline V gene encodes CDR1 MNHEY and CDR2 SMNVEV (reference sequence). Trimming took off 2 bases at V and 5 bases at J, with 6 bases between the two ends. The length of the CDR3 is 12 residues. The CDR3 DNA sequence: TGTGCCAGCAGTTTACCGGGGACTGAAGCTTTCTTT. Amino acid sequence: CASSLPGTEAFF.

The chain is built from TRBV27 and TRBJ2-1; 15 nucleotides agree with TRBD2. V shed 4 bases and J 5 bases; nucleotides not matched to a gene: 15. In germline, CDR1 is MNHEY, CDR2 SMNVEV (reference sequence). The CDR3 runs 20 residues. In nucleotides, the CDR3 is TGTGCCAGCAGTTACATGAATCTACCGGGACTAGCGGGAGGAGACAATGAGCAGTTCTTC. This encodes CASSYMNLPGLAGGDNEQFF.